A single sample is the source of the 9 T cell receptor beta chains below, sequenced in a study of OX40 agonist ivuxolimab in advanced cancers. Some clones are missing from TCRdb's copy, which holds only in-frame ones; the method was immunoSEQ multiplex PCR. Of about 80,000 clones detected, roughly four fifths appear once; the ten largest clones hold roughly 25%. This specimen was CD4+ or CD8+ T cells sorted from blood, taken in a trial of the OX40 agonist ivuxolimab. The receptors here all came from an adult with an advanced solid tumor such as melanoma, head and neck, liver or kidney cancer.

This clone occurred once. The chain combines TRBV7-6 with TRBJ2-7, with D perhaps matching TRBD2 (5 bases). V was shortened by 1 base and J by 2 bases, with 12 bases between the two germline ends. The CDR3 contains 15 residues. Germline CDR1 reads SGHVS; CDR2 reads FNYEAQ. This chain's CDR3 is CASSLVPAGPYEQYF. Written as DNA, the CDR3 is TGTGCCAGCAGCTTAGTCCCGGCGGGCCCCTACGAGCAGTACTTC.

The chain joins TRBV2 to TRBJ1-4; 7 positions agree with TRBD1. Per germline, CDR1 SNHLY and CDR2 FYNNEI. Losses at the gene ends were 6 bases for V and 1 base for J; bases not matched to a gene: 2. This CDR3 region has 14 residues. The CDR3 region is CASSWDRTNEKLFF. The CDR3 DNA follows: TGTGCCAGCAGCTGGGACAGAACTAATGAAAAACTGTTTTTT.

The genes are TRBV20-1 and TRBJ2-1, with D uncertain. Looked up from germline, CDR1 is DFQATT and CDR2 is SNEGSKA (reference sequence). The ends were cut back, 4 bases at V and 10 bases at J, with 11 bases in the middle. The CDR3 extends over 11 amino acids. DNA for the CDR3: TGCAGTGCTATATATCAGCTGGAGCAGTTCTTC. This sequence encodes CSAIYQLEQFF.

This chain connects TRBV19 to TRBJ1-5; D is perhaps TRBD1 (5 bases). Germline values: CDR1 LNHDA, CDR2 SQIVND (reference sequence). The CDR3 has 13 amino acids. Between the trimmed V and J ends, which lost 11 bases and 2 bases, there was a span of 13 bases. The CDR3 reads CAVRGDGNQPQHF. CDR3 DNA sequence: TGTGCCGTTAGAGGGGATGGCAATCAGCCCCAGCATTTT.

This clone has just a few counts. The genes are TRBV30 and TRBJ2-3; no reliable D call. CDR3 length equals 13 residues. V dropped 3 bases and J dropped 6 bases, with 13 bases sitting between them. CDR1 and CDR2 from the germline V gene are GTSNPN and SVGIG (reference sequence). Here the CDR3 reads CAWSLPLGDTQYF. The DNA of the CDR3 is TGTGCCTGGAGCCTACCCTTGGGGGATACGCAGTATTTT.

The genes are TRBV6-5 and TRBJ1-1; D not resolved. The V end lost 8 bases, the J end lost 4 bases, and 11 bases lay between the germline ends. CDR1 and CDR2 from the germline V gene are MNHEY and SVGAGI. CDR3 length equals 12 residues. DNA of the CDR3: TGTGCCAGCCACCGCTGGGGCACTGAAGCTTTCTTT. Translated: CASHRWGTEAFF.

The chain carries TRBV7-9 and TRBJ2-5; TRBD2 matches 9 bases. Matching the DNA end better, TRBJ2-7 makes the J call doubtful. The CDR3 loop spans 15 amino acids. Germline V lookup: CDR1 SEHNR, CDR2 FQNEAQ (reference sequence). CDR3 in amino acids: CASSLGGRGSYEQYF. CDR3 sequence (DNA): TGTGCCAGCAGCTTAGGCGGGAGGGGGTCCTACGAGCAGTACTTC.

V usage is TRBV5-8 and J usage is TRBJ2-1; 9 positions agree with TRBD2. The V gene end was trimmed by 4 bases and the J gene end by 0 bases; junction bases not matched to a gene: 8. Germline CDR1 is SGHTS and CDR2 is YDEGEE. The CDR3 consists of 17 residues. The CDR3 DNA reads TGTGCCAGCAGCCCAGCTAGCGGGGCTGGCTCCTACAATGAGCAGTTCTTC. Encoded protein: CASSPASGAGSYNEQFF.

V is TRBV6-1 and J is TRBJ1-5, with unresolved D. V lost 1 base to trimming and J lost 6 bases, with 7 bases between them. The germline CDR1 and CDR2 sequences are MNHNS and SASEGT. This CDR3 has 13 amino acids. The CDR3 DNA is TGTGCCAGCAGTGAAGGATTGGGTCAGCCCCAGCATTTT. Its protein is CASSEGLGQPQHF.